Listed below are T cell receptor beta chains from one sample, sequenced in a study of cytomegalovirus exposure and HLA in healthy donors. Assay: immunoSEQ multiplex PCR; the TCRdb copy retains only in-frame clones and omits some. The sample lists 100,000 to 150,000 clones, around three quarters occurring once. Sequenced sample: PBMCs. Receptors were obtained from a human donor in good health. The CDR3 runs from the conserved cysteine through the conserved F or W. A D gene is named only where the DNA matches it firmly. Where a row states a size, it is once, few, many or the class of an expanded clone; other rows omit it.

abundance | d_gene | j_gene | v_gene | CDR3nt | CDR3aa
- | TRBD1 | TRBJ2-2 | TRBV4-1 | TGCGCCAGCAGCCAGGGACAGGGGGTTGTCCCCGGGGAGCTGTTTTTT | CASSQGQGVVPGELFF
few | - | TRBJ1-5 | TRBV18 | TGTGCCAGCTCACCGACAGGTAACAATCAGCCCCAGCATTTT | CASSPTGNNQPQHF
- | TRBD2 | TRBJ2-7 | TRBV18 | TGTGCCAGCTCACCAGTGCATTCGGGACTAGCGCCCCTCGAGCAGTACTTC | CASSPVHSGLAPLEQYF
- | TRBD1 | TRBJ1-2 | TRBV7-8 | TGTGCCAGCAGCTCTGGACAGGGGGCTACGAGTGGCTACACCTTC | CASSSGQGATSGYTF
- | - | TRBJ2-7 | TRBV28 | TGTGCCAGCAGTTTATGGCCCTACGAGCAGTACTTC | CASSLWPYEQYF
- | - | TRBJ1-5 | TRBV19 | TGTGCCAGTAGTACGGAGAATCAGCCCCAGCATTTT | CASSTENQPQHF
- | - | TRBJ1-2 | TRBV9 | TGTGCCAGCAGCGCAGGAACAGGGTATGAGGGCTACACCTTC | CASSAGTGYEGYTF
- | - | TRBJ1-3 | TRBV5-8 | TGTGCCAGCAGCTTGCTAGCAAACTCTGGAAACACCATATATTTT | CASSLLANSGNTIYF
- | - | TRBJ2-2 | TRBV19 | TGTGCCAGTAGCCACCCCCGGGGGGTAAGGGGGACCGGGGAGCTGTTTTTT | CASSHPRGVRGTGELFF
- | TRBD2 | TRBJ2-1 | TRBV7-2 | TGTGCCAGCAGCTTGACTAGCAATAGCAATGAGCAGTTCTTC | CASSLTSNSNEQFF
once | - | TRBJ2-3 | TRBV7-9 | TGTGCCAGCAGCAAACAGCGAAGGCGCGGGATTTCTAGCACAGATACGCAGTATTTT | CASSKQRRRGISSTDTQYF
once | - | TRBJ2-1 | TRBV10-1 | TGCGCCAGCAGGGCCGGAGGGCACTCAAACAATGAGCAGTTCTTC | CASRAGGHSNNEQFF
- | TRBD1 | TRBJ1-1 | TRBV9 | TGTGCCAGCAGCGTATCACAGGGGAACACTGAAACTTTCTTT | CASSVSQGNTETFF